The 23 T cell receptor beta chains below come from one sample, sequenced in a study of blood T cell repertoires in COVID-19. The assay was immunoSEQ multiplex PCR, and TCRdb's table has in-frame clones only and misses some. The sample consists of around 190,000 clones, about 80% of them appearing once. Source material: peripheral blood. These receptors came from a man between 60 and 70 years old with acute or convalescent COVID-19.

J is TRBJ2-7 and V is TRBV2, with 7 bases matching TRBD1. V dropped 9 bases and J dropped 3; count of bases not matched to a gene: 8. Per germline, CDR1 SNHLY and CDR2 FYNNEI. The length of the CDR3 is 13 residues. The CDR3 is CASKQGNFYEQYF. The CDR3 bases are TGTGCCAGTAAACAGGGGAACTTCTACGAGCAGTACTTC.

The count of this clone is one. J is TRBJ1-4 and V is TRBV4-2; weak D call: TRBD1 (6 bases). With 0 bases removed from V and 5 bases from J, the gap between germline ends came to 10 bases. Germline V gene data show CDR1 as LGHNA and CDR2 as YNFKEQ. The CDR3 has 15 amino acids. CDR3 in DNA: TGTGCCAGCAGCCAAGATGGACAGCAGAATGAAAAACTGTTTTTT. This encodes CASSQDGQQNEKLFF.

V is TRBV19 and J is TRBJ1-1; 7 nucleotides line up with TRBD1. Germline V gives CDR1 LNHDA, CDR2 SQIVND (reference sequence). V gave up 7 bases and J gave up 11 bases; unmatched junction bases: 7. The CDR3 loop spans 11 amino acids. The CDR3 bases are TGTGCCAGTAACCGACAGGGTTCCGCTTTCTTT. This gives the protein CASNRQGSAFF.

The CDR3 loop is CASSYGAGGLTDTQYF. CDR3 in DNA: TGTGCCAGCAGTTATGGGGCGGGGGGGCTCACAGATACGCAGTATTTT. The chain links TRBV6-5 to TRBJ2-3, with TRBD2 matching 9 bases. The CDR3 loop spans 16 amino acids. Germline V gene lookup returns CDR1 MNHEY and CDR2 SVGAGI. V lost 3 bases and J lost 2; bases outside the gene matches: 6.

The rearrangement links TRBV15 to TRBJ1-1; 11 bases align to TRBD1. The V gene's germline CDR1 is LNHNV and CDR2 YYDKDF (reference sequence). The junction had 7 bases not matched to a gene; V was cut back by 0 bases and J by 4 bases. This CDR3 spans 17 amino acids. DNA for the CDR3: TGTGCCACCAGCAGAGATGCCGGACAGGGGGCACTCACTGAAGCTTTCTTT. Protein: CATSRDAGQGALTEAFF. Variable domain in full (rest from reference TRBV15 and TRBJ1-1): DAMVIQNPRYQVTQFGKPVTLSCSQTLNHNVMYWYQQKSSQAPKLLFHYYDKDFNNEADTPDNFQSRRPNTSFCFLDIRSPGLGDTAMYLCATSRDAGQGALTEAFFGQGTRLTVV.

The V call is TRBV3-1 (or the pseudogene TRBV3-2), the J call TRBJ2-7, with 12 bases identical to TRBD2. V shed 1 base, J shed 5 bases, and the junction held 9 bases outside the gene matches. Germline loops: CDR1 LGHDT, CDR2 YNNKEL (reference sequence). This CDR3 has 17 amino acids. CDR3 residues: CASSQGLAGGLFDEQYF. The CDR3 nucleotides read TGTGCCAGCAGCCAAGGCCTAGCGGGGGGGCTCTTTGACGAGCAGTACTTC.

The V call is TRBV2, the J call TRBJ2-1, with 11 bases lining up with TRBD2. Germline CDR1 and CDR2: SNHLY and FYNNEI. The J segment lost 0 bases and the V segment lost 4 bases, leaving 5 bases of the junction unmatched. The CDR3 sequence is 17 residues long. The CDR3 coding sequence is TGTGCCAGCAGTGCAGAGGGACTAGCGGTCTCCTACAATGAGCAGTTCTTC. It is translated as CASSAEGLAVSYNEQFF.

Here the CDR3 reads CASSLGTSWNTEAFF. In nucleotides, the CDR3 is TGTGCCAGCAGTTTAGGGACTTCTTGGAACACTGAAGCTTTCTTT. This sequence joins TRBV6-1 and TRBJ1-1, with D possibly TRBD1 on 5 matching bases. Trimming pared 5 bases from V and 1 base from J, leaving 14 bases between. Germline CDR1 and CDR2: MNHNS and SASEGT. The CDR3 spans 15 residues.

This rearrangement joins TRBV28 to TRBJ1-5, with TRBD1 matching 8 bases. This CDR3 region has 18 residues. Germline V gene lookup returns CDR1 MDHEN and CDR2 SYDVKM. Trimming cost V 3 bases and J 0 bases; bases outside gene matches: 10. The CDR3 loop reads CASSFFHLDRDSNQPQHF. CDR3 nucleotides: TGTGCCAGCAGTTTTTTCCATTTGGACAGGGATAGCAATCAGCCCCAGCATTTT.

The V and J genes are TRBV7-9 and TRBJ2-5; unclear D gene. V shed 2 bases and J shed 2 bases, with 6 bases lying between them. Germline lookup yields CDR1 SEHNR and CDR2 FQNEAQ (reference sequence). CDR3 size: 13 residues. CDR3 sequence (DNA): TGTGCCAGCAGCTTATATGAGCAAGAGACCCAGTACTTC. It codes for CASSLYEQETQYF.

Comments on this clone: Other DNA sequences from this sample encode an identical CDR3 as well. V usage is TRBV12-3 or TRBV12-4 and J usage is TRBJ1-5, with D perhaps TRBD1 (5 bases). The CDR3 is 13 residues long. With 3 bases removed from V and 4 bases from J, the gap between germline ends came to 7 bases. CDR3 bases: TGTGCCAGCAGTTTGACAGAGAATCAGCCCCAGCATTTT. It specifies CASSLTENQPQHF.

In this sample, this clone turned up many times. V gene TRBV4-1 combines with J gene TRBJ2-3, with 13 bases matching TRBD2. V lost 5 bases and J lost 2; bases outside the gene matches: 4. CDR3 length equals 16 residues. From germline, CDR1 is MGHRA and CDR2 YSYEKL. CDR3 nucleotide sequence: TGCGCCAGCAGCTTAGGACTAGCGGGAGCCACAGATACGCAGTATTTT. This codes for CASSLGLAGATDTQYF.

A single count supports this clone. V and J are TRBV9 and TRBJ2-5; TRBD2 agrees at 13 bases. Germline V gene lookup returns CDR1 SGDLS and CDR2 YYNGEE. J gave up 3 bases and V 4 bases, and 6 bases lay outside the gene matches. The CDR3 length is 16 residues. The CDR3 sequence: CASSPRLAGGKETQYF. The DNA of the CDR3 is TGTGCCAGCAGCCCTAGACTAGCGGGAGGCAAAGAGACCCAGTACTTC.

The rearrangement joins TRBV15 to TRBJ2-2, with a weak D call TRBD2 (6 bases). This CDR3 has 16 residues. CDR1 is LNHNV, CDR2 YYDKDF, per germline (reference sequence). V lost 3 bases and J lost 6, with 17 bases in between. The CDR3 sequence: CATSSFREFGAGELFF. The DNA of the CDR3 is TGTGCCACCAGCAGCTTTCGGGAGTTCGGGGCCGGGGAGCTGTTTTTT.

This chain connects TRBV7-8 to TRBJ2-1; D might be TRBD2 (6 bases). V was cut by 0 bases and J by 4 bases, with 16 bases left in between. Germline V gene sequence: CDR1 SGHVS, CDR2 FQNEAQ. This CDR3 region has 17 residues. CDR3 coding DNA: TGTGCCAGCAGCTTAGCGCTTGTACTAGCTTATTACAATGAGCAGTTCTTC. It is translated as CASSLALVLAYYNEQFF.

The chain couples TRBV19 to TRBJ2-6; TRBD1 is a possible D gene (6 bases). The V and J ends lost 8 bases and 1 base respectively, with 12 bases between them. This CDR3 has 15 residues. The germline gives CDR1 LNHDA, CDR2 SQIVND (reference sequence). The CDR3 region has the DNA TGTGCCAGTCGTACAGGGTCTTCTGGGGCCAACGTCCTGACTTTC. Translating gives CASRTGSSGANVLTF.

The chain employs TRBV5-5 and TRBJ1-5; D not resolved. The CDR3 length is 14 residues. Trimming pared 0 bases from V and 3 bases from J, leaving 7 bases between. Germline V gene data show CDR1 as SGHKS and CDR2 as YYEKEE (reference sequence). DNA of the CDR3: TGTGCCAGCAGCTTGGATCGGGTCAATCAGCCCCAGCATTTT. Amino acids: CASSLDRVNQPQHF.

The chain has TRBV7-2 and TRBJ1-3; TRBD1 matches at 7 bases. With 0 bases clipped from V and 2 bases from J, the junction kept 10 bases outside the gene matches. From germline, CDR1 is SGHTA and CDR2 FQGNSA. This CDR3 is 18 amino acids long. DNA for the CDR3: TGTGCCAGCAGCTTAGCGGTCTTACAGGGGAGCGCTGGAAACACCATATATTTT. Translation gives CASSLAVLQGSAGNTIYF. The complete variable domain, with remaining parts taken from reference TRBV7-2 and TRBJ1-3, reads GAGVSQSPSNKVTEKGKDVELRCDPISGHTALYWYRQSLGQGLEFLIYFQGNSAPDKSGLPSDRFSAERTGGSVSTLTIQRTQQEDSAVYLCASSLAVLQGSAGNTIYFGEGSWLTVV.

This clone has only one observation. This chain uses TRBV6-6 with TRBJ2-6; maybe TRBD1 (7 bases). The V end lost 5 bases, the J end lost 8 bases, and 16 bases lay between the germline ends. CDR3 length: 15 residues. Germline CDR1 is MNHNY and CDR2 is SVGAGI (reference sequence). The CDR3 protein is CASSPGGSTSNVLTF. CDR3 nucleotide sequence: TGTGCCAGCAGTCCAGGGGGGAGCACGTCCAACGTCCTGACTTTC.

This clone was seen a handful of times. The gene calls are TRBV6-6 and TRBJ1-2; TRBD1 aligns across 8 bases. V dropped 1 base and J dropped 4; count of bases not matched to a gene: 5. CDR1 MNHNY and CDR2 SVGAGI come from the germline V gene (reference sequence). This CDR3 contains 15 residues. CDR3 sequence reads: CASSYYDRGGYGYTF. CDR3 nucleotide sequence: TGTGCCAGCAGTTACTACGACAGGGGAGGCTATGGCTACACCTTC.

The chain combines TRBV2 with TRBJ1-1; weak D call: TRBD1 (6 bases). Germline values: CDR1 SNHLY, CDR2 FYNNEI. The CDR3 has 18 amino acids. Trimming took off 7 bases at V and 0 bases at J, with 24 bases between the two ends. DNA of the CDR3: TGTGCCAGCAATTTAGGACAGCCCTCGGACCGATTGAACACTGAAGCTTTCTTT. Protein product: CASNLGQPSDRLNTEAFF.

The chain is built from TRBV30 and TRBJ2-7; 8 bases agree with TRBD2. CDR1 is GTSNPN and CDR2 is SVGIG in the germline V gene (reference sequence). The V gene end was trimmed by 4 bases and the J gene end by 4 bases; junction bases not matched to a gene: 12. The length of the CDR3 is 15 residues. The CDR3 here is CAWKRRTSSNYEQYF. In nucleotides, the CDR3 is TGTGCCTGGAAGCGCCGGACTAGCTCCAATTACGAGCAGTACTTC.

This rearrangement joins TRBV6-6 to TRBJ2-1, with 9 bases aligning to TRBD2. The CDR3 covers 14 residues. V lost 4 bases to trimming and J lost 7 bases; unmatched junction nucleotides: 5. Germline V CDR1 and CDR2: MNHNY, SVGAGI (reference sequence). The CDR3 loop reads CASSSLAGVNEQFF. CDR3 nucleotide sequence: TGTGCCAGCAGTTCGTTAGCGGGAGTGAATGAGCAGTTCTTC.